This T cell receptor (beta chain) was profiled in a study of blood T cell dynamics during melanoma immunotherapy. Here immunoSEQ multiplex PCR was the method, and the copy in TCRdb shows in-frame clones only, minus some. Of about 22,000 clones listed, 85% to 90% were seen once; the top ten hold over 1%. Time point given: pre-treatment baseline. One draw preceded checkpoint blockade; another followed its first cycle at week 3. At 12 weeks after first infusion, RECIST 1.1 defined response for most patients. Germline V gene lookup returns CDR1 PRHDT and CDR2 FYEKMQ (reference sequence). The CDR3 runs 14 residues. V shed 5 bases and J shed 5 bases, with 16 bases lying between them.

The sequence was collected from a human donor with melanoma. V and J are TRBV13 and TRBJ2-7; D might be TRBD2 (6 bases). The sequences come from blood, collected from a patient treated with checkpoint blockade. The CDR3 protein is CASSPRGGIHEQYF. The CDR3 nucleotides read TGTGCCAGCAGCCCTAGGGGAGGTATCCACGAGCAGTACTTC.